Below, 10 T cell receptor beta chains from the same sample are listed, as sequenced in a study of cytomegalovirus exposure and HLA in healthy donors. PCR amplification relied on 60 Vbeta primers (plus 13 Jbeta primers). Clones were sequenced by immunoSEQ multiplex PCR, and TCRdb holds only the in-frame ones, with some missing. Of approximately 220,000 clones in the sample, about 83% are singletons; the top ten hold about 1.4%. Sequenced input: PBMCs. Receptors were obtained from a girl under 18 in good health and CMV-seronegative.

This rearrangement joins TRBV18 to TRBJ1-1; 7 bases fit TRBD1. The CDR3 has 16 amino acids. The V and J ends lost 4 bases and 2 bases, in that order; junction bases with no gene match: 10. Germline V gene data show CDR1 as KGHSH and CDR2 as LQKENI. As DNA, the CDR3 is TGTGCCAGCTCACGAGCCGGGACAGTTATTAACACTGAAGCTTTCTTT. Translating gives CASSRAGTVINTEAFF.

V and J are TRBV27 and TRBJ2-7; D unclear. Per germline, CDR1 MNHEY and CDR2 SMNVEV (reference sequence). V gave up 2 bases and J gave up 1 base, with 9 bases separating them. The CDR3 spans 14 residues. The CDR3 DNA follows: TGTGCCAGCAGTTTACAATCCCGGTCCTACGAGCAGTACTTC. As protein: CASSLQSRSYEQYF.

CDR3 sequence (DNA): TGTGCCAGCCAGAACAGGGGGGCTAGCACAGATACGCAGTATTTT. Translation: CASQNRGASTDTQYF. The chain is built from TRBV28 and TRBJ2-3; 8 nucleotides line up with TRBD1. The CDR3 extends over 15 amino acids. CDR1 is MDHEN and CDR2 is SYDVKM in the germline V gene. The trim removed 8 bases at V and 0 bases at J, leaving 7 bases unmatched.

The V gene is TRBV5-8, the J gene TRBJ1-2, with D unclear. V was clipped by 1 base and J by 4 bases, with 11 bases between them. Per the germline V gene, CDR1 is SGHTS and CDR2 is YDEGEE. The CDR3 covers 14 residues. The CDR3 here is CASSLIGYSYGYTF. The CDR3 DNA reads TGTGCCAGCAGCTTGATTGGTTACAGCTATGGCTACACCTTC.

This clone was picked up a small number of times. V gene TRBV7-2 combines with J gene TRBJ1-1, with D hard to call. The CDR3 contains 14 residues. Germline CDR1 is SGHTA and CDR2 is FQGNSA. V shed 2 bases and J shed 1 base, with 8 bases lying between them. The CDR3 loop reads CASSLSAGNTEAFF. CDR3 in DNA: TGTGCCAGCAGCTTATCAGCAGGGAACACTGAAGCTTTCTTT.

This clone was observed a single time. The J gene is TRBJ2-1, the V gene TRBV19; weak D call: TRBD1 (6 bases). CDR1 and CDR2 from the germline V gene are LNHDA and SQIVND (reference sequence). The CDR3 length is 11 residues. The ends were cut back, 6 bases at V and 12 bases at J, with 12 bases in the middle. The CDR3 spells CASSKGQRQFF. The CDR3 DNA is TGTGCCAGTAGCAAAGGACAGCGGCAGTTCTTC. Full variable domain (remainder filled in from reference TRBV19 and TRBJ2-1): DGGITQSPKYLFRKEGQNVTLSCEQNLNHDAMYWYRQDPGQGLRLIYYSQIVNDFQKGDIAEGYSVSREKKESFPLTVTSAQKNPTAFYLCASSKGQRQFFGPGTRLTVL.

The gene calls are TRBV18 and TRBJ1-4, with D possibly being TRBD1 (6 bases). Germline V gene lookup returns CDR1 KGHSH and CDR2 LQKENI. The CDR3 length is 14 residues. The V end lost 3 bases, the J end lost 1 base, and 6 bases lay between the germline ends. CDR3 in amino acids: CASSPTGTNEKLFF. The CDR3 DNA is TGTGCCAGCTCACCGACAGGAACTAATGAAAAACTGTTTTTT. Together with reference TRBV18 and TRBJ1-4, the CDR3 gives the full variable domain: NAGVMQNPRHLVRRRGQEARLRCSPMKGHSHVYWYRQLPEEGLKFMVYLQKENIIDESGMPKERFSAEFPKEGPSILRIQQVVRGDSAAYFCASSPTGTNEKLFFGSGTQLSVL.

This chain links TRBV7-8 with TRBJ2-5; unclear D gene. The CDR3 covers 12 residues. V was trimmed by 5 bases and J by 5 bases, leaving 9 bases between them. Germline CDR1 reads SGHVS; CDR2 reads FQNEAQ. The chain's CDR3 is CASSVQRETQYF. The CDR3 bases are TGTGCCAGCAGCGTCCAGAGGGAGACCCAGTACTTC.

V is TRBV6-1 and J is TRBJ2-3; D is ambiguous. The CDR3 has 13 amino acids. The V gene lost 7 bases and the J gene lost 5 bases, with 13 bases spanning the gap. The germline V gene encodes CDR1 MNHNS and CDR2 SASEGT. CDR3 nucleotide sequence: TGTGCCAGCACCAAGGTTCAGGTAGATACGCAGTATTTT. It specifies CASTKVQVDTQYF.

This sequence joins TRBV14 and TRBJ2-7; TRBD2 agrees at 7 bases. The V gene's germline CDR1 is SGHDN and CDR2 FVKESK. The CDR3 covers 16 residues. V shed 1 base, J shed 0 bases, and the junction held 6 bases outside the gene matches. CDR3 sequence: CASSQGLAQVSYEQYF. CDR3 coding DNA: TGTGCCAGCAGCCAAGGACTAGCACAAGTCTCCTACGAGCAGTACTTC.